This passage covers 25 T cell receptor beta chains from one sample sequenced in a study of beta chain features in type 1 diabetes (dated by TCRdb to the late 2010s). The library was prepared using the immunoSEQ multiplex PCR assay. The entire isolated RNA was reverse transcribed using the High Capacity cDNA Reverse Transcription Kit, and thus expressed TCRB transcripts were sequenced. Drawn from immuneACCESS, this table holds only the in-frame rearrangements with V and J called that TCRdb kept. Clones are partly lost; checked studies trace under half to an unresolved V gene and leave the rest unexplained. This sample comprises hundreds of thousands of clones, 10% to 15% of them detected only once. The ten top clones hold less than 0.02% of the sample. Sequencing was performed on naive CD4+ T cells from blood. This sample's cell subset or site label indicates: true naive CD4+ T cells. The receptors come from a man aged 18 to 30 in good health.

This clone was observed a few times. The chain has TRBV5-1 and TRBJ2-7, with unresolved D. V was clipped by 0 bases and J by 0 bases, with 7 bases between them. The CDR3 has 14 amino acids. Germline V gene data show CDR1 as SGHRS and CDR2 as YFSETQ. CDR3 DNA sequence: TGCGCCAGCAGCTTGGAGTCAGTCTCCTACGAGCAGTACTTC. This encodes CASSLESVSYEQYF.

This clone was found a few times. Different DNA sequences within this sample yield the same CDR3. The genes are TRBV5-4 and TRBJ2-7; 8 bases map to TRBD1. After removal of 0 bases from V and 0 bases from J, the junction contained 2 bases not matched to a gene. Germline-derived CDR1 and CDR2 are SGHNT and YYREEE (reference sequence). CDR3 size: 15 residues. The CDR3 nucleotides are TGTGCCAGCAGCTTGGGACAGGGGATCTCCTACGAGCAGTACTTC. Protein product: CASSLGQGISYEQYF.

In this sample, this clone turned up a few times. V is TRBV4-3 and J is TRBJ2-7; TRBD2 matches 12 bases. The CDR3 covers 17 residues. Trimming took 1 base from V and 3 from J; bases not matched to a gene: 7. Per the germline V gene, CDR1 is LGHNA and CDR2 is YSLEER. The CDR3 DNA reads TGCGCCAGCAGCCAAGGGCTAGCGGGAGGGACCTACTACGAGCAGTACTTC. Translation: CASSQGLAGGTYYEQYF.

This chain joins TRBV29-1 and TRBJ2-2; 14 positions match TRBD2. Per the germline V gene, CDR1 is SQVTM and CDR2 is ANQGSEA. There are 16 residues in the CDR3. The junction had 4 bases not matched to a gene; V was cut back by 7 bases and J by 0 bases. The CDR3 loop is CSALTSGGANTGELFF. The CDR3 nucleotides are TGCAGCGCCCTGACTAGCGGGGGGGCGAACACCGGGGAGCTGTTTTTT.

This clone was counted a few times. The genes are TRBV15 and TRBJ1-5, with D perhaps TRBD1 (6 bases). The germline gives CDR1 LNHNV, CDR2 YYDKDF (reference sequence). CDR3 length: 14 amino acids. V was pared by 0 bases and J by 9 bases, with 12 bases between. The DNA for the CDR3 is TGTGCCACCAGCAGAGACAGGGGCACCGGGCCCCAGCATTTT. It translates to CATSRDRGTGPQHF.

This clone has just a few counts. V and J are TRBV29-1 and TRBJ1-4; a weak D match, TRBD1 (6 bases). CDR3 length equals 18 residues. Per germline, CDR1 SQVTM and CDR2 ANQGSEA. Trimming shortened V by 7 bases and J by 2 bases, and 26 bases separated the two germline ends. The CDR3 nucleotides read TGCAGCGCCCGCCCCACGGCAGGGGTAAAGGCGACTAATGAAAAACTGTTTTTT. This gives the protein CSARPTAGVKATNEKLFF.

This chain connects TRBV28 to TRBJ2-3, with TRBD1 matching 10 bases. Germline trimming cut 7 bases from V and 3 bases from J; bases unmatched to any gene: 7. CDR1 and CDR2 (germline): MDHEN, SYDVKM. The CDR3 sequence is 15 residues long. This CDR3 is CASTRGQGWTDTQYF. CDR3 nucleotide sequence: TGTGCCAGCACCAGGGGACAGGGGTGGACAGATACGCAGTATTTT.

This clone appeared a few times. The V call is TRBV4-3, the J call TRBJ2-2, with 8 bases fitting TRBD1. V shed 0 bases and J 6 bases; nucleotides not matched to a gene: 0. CDR1 LGHNA and CDR2 YSLEER come from the germline V gene. This CDR3 contains 14 residues. The CDR3 nucleotides read TGCGCCAGCAGCCAAGAGACAGGGGCCGGGGAGCTGTTTTTT. Amino acid sequence: CASSQETGAGELFF.

The chain uses TRBV7-2 and TRBJ2-7, with 9 nucleotides matching TRBD1. CDR3 length: 18 amino acids. Germline CDR1 SGHTA, CDR2 FQGNSA. V shed 2 bases and J 1 base; nucleotides not matched to a gene: 12. The CDR3 loop reads CASSLRSGTGITSYEQYF. DNA for the CDR3: TGTGCCAGCAGCTTAAGGTCCGGGACAGGGATTACATCCTACGAGCAGTACTTC. Full variable domain (missing parts from reference TRBV7-2 and TRBJ2-7): GAGVSQSPSNKVTEKGKDVELRCDPISGHTALYWYRQSLGQGLEFLIYFQGNSAPDKSGLPSDRFSAERTGGSVSTLTIQRTQQEDSAVYLCASSLRSGTGITSYEQYFGPGTRLTVT.

This clone occurred a few times. The V and J genes are TRBV4-3 and TRBJ2-1, with 9 bases that match TRBD2. The trim removed 4 bases at V and 5 bases at J, leaving 12 bases unmatched. The CDR3 covers 17 residues. Germline V gene lookup returns CDR1 LGHNA and CDR2 YSLEER. CDR3 nucleotides: TGCGCCAGCAGCCGGTCCCTAGCGGGGAGGGCCCACAATGAGCAGTTCTTC. This codes for CASSRSLAGRAHNEQFF.

The chain couples TRBV2 to TRBJ2-7; maybe TRBD2 (6 bases). The germline V gene encodes CDR1 SNHLY and CDR2 FYNNEI. The V end was cut by 0 bases, the J end by 12 bases, with 12 bases between. The CDR3 extends over 12 amino acids. This CDR3 is CASSEAGTARYF. The CDR3 coding sequence is TGTGCCAGCAGTGAAGCGGGGACTGCCAGGTACTTC.

The DNA for the CDR3 is TGTGCCAGCAGCCCAGCCACAGGAGATACGCAGTATTTT. Amino acids: CASSPATGDTQYF. V is TRBV7-3 and J is TRBJ2-3; D might be TRBD1 (5 bases). V lost 5 bases and J 5 bases, leaving 11 bases between the germline ends. Germline CDR1 is SGHTA and CDR2 is FQGTGA. This CDR3 has 13 residues.

This chain joins TRBV27 and TRBJ2-4; D is unclear. The germline V gene has CDR1 MNHEY and CDR2 SMNVEV (reference sequence). The CDR3 has 14 amino acids. The V gene lost 6 bases and the J gene lost 0 bases, with 9 bases spanning the gap. This CDR3 reads CASSPQVAKNIQYF. The DNA for the CDR3 is TGTGCCAGCAGCCCACAAGTAGCCAAAAACATTCAGTACTTC.

This clone was seen a few times. This chain joins TRBV28 and TRBJ2-1, with 7 bases fitting TRBD1. This CDR3 has 17 residues. V lost 4 bases and J lost 0; bases outside the gene matches: 9. Germline lookup yields CDR1 MDHEN and CDR2 SYDVKM. CDR3 in amino acids: CASSSYYDRASYNEQFF. CDR3 DNA sequence: TGTGCCAGCAGTTCATACTATGACAGGGCCTCCTACAATGAGCAGTTCTTC. Using reference TRBV28 and TRBJ2-1 for the parts outside the CDR3, the full variable domain is DVKVTQSSRYLVKRTGEKVFLECVQDMDHENMFWYRQDPGLGLRLIYFSYDVKMKEKGDIPEGYSVSREKKERFSLILESASTNQTSMYLCASSSYYDRASYNEQFFGPGTRLTVL.

This clone has just a few counts. This same CDR3 is encoded by further DNA sequences in the sample. The gene calls are TRBV7-2 and TRBJ1-4; 10 bases are shared with TRBD1. The germline V gene has CDR1 SGHTA and CDR2 FQGNSA. The V gene end was trimmed by 5 bases and the J gene end by 5 bases; junction bases not matched to a gene: 2. The CDR3 totals 14 residues. The CDR3 sequence is CASSRDRGNEKLFF. The CDR3 DNA is TGTGCCAGCAGCCGGGACAGGGGAAATGAAAAACTGTTTTTT.

The chain joins TRBV14 to TRBJ2-7; 7 bases agree with TRBD1. Looked up from germline, CDR1 is SGHDN and CDR2 is FVKESK. The ends lost 2 bases at V and 2 bases at J; junction bases unmatched: 6. This CDR3 spans 15 amino acids. The CDR3 loop is CASSQIDRAPYEQYF. CDR3 bases: TGTGCCAGCAGCCAAATAGACAGGGCCCCCTACGAGCAGTACTTC.

This clone came up a few times. The gene calls are TRBV30 and TRBJ1-2; the D gene is possibly TRBD1 (6 bases). In germline, CDR1 is GTSNPN, CDR2 SVGIG (reference sequence). The V end was cut by 5 bases, the J end by 4 bases, with 11 bases between. The CDR3 contains 12 residues. The DNA for the CDR3 is TGTGCCTGGGGTCAGGGGTTCTATGGCTACACCTTC. This encodes CAWGQGFYGYTF.

This clone has a handful of counts. V usage is TRBV7-2 and J usage is TRBJ2-7, with 7 bases aligning to TRBD1. The CDR3 is made up of 14 amino acids. The junction had 5 bases not matched to a gene; V was cut back by 2 bases and J by 4 bases. Germline V gene sequence: CDR1 SGHTA, CDR2 FQGNSA. The CDR3 here is CASSLYGTVYEQYF. In nucleotides, the CDR3 is TGTGCCAGCAGCTTATACGGGACAGTTTACGAGCAGTACTTC. The variable domain in full, with the rest retrieved from reference TRBV7-2 and TRBJ2-7, is GAGVSQSPSNKVTEKGKDVELRCDPISGHTALYWYRQSLGQGLEFLIYFQGNSAPDKSGLPSDRFSAERTGGSVSTLTIQRTQQEDSAVYLCASSLYGTVYEQYFGPGTRLTVT.

This chain connects TRBV10-3 to TRBJ1-1; D call uncertain. The V end was cut by 3 bases, the J end by 0 bases, with 8 bases between. This CDR3 contains 14 residues. Germline loops: CDR1 ENHRY, CDR2 SYGVKD. For the CDR3, the DNA is TGTGCCATCAGTGAATTGACATTGAACACTGAAGCTTTCTTT. Its translation: CAISELTLNTEAFF.

For the CDR3, the DNA is TGTGCCAGAACAGGGAGCCGGGAGACCCAGTACTTC. As protein: CARTGSRETQYF. The chain combines TRBV19 with TRBJ2-5; possible D gene TRBD1, 6 bases. This CDR3 contains 12 residues. Germline V CDR1 and CDR2: LNHDA, SQIVND (reference sequence). The V end lost 9 bases, the J end lost 5 bases, and 13 bases lay between the germline ends.

This clone was seen only a few times. The rearrangement uses TRBV5-5 and TRBJ1-5, with D possibly TRBD1 on 6 matching bases. The CDR3 totals 15 residues. The germline gives CDR1 SGHKS, CDR2 YYEKEE (reference sequence). V was shortened by 0 bases and J by 3 bases, with 10 bases between the two germline ends. CDR3 sequence: CASSLGLGANQPQHF. As DNA, the CDR3 is TGTGCCAGCAGCTTGGGTCTGGGGGCCAATCAGCCCCAGCATTTT.

The rearrangement links TRBV19 to TRBJ2-5; D possibly corresponds to TRBD1 (5 bases). Trimming removed 4 bases at V and 2 bases at J, with 11 bases between. The germline V gene has CDR1 LNHDA and CDR2 SQIVND (reference sequence). CDR3 length: 14 amino acids. CDR3 sequence (DNA): TGTGCCAGTAGTAAGGTCAGGGCTCAAGAGACCCAGTACTTC. Translated, it gives CASSKVRAQETQYF.

This clone was counted a few times. The chain employs TRBV25-1 and TRBJ1-1; D may be TRBD1 (6 bases). Germline V lookup: CDR1 MGHDK, CDR2 SYGVNS. The V and J ends lost 5 bases and 0 bases respectively, with 13 bases between them. The CDR3 sequence is 15 residues long. The CDR3 here is CASSKLGGLNTEAFF. The CDR3 DNA is TGTGCCAGCAGTAAACTAGGGGGACTGAACACTGAAGCTTTCTTT. The full variable domain, in which reference TRBV25-1 and TRBJ1-1 provide the parts outside the CDR3, is EADIYQTPRYLVIGTGKKITLECSQTMGHDKMYWYQQDPGMELHLIHYSYGVNSTEKGDLSSESTVSRIRTEHFPLTLESARPSHTSQYLCASSKLGGLNTEAFFGQGTRLTVV.

The genes are TRBV18 and TRBJ2-7; 7 bases line up with TRBD1. This CDR3 has 15 amino acids. CDR1 KGHSH and CDR2 LQKENI come from the germline V gene. Trimming removed 0 bases from V and 6 bases from J; junction bases left unmatched: 8. CDR3 sequence reads: CASSPPVTGSAEQYF. CDR3 nucleotides: TGTGCCAGCTCACCACCGGTGACAGGGTCAGCCGAGCAGTACTTC.

The CDR3 sequence is CSVTAGTYYEQYF. The CDR3 nucleotides are TGCAGCGTCACCGCGGGAACATACTACGAGCAGTACTTC. This rearrangement joins TRBV29-1 to TRBJ2-7, with D possibly matching TRBD2 (6 bases). Germline CDR1 reads SQVTM; CDR2 reads ANQGSEA. V lost 6 bases to trimming and J lost 3 bases, with 15 bases between them. The length of the CDR3 is 13 residues.